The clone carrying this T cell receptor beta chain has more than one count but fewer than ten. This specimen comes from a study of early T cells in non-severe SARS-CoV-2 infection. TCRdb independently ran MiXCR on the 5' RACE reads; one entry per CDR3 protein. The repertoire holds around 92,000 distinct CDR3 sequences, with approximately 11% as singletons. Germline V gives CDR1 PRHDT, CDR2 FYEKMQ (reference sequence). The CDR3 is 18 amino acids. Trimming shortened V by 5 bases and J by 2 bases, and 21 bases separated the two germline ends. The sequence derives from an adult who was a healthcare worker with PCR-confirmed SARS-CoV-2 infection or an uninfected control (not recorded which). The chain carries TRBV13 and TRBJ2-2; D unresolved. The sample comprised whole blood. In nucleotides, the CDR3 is TGTGCCAGCAGCCCCGACCGTGGGGTTGGAGTAAACACCGGGGAGCTGTTTTTT. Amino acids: CASSPDRGVGVNTGELFF.